This is a list of T cell receptor beta chains from one sample in a study of T cell repertoires in cytomegalovirus infection. Antigens of these TCRs are unknown. TCRdb reanalysed the reads using MiXCR and keeps one entry per CDR3 protein. In the table there are approximately 730,000 distinct CDR3 sequences, around 29% of which are singletons. This material consisted of cultured CD8+ T cells from PBMCs, taken from culture after CMV antigen stimulation. The receptors were gathered from a human donor in good health (CMV status not recorded). Some clones in this sample may be carry-over from other donors' samples. CDR3s include the opening cysteine and the closing phenylalanine or tryptophan. The D gene is left open where the match is weak. Size is omitted from some rows. Given values are once, few, many or a class for expanded clones.

TRBJ2-7 NA TRBV10-3 NA TGTGCCATCAGTGACAGGGCCGTGGCCTACGAGCAGTACTTC CAISDRAVAYEQYF
TRBJ1-2 NA TRBV7-9 TRBD1 TGTGCCCCGAGAAGGACAGGGGGCAAGGTAACTGGCTACACCTTC CAPRRTGGKVTGYTF
TRBJ1-2 few TRBV27 NA TGTGCCAGCAGTTTATCGAGGACGGAGTATGGCTACACCTTC CASSLSRTEYGYTF
TRBJ2-1 many TRBV4-2 NA TGTGCCAGCAGCCAAGATCCAGCGGGGGACCCAGGGGGGCAGTTCTTC CASSQDPAGDPGGQFF
TRBJ2-1 few TRBV5-6 NA TGTGCCAGCAGCTTGCTGGGGATGGATGAGCAGTTCTTC CASSLLGMDEQFF
TRBJ1-1 many TRBV27 NA TGTGCCAGCAGTTCAGATCGAATGAACACTGAAGCTTTCTTT CASSSDRMNTEAFF
TRBJ2-2 many TRBV4-3 NA TGCGCCAGCAGCCAAGAAGCCGGCACGAACACCGGGGAGCTGTTTTTT CASSQEAGTNTGELFF
TRBJ2-7 few TRBV23-1 NA TGCGCCAGCAGTCAAAGAAAGAGGGGCTACGAGCAGTACTTC CASSQRKRGYEQYF
TRBJ2-5 NA TRBV11-2 TRBD1 TGTGCCAGCAGCTCCCCCGGGACAGCGGAGACCCAGTACTTC CASSSPGTAETQYF
TRBJ2-1 few TRBV4-1 TRBD2 TGCGCCAGCAGCCTCCTCATGGGTCGGGGGGAGAGCTCTTACAATGAGCAGTTCTTC CASSLLMGRGESSYNEQFF
TRBJ1-1 few TRBV27 NA TGTGCCAGCTTTTCTTCGACAATTTCAAATGTTATGAACACTGAAGCTTTCTTT CASFSSTISNVMNTEAFF
TRBJ2-1 few TRBV6-5 TRBD2 TGTGCCAGCAGTTACGCGGGGGTCAATGAGCAGTTCTTC CASSYAGVNEQFF
TRBJ1-1 few TRBV12-3/TRBV12-4 NA TGTGCCAGCAGTTTAGCCCTGCCAGGGTTTACTGAAGCTTTCTTT CASSLALPGFTEAFF
TRBJ2-1 many TRBV2 NA TGTGCCAGCAGTGGGCCCTACAATGAGCAGTTCTTC CASSGPYNEQFF
TRBJ1-1 NA TRBV6-1 NA TGTGCCAGCCAGGAAATGAACACTGAAGCTTTCTTT CASQEMNTEAFF
TRBJ1-2 NA TRBV7-2 NA TGTGCCAGCAGCTTTTATCCCACTGGACCCGGGACAAACTATGGCTACACCTTC CASSFYPTGPGTNYGYTF
TRBJ2-5 NA TRBV7-8 TRBD2 TGTGCCAGCAGCTTCCTAGGACTAGCGGGGGAGACCCAGTACTTC CASSFLGLAGETQYF
TRBJ2-6 NA TRBV10-3 TRBD1 TGTGCCATCATGGGGACAGGGGCTGGGGCCAACGTCCTGACTTTC CAIMGTGAGANVLTF
TRBJ2-1 many TRBV7-2 TRBD2 TGTGCCAGCAGCCCCGGGACTAGCGGGGCCAATGAGCAGTTCTTC CASSPGTSGANEQFF
TRBJ1-5 many TRBV12-3/TRBV12-4 NA TGTGCCAGCAGTCCCGGGACACGAAACAATCAGCCCCAGCATTTT CASSPGTRNNQPQHF
TRBJ2-7 NA TRBV12-3/TRBV12-4 NA TGTGCCAGCAGTTTACAGGGGCTCTTGGACGAGCAGTACTTC CASSLQGLLDEQYF
TRBJ2-5 NA TRBV6-2/TRBV6-3 NA TGTGCCAGCAGTTATAGAGCGGAGACCCAGTACTTC CASSYRAETQYF
TRBJ1-1 NA TRBV15 NA TGTGCCACCAGCAGGGGCCGGGACGGGGGACAAGGTGAAGCTTTCTTT CATSRGRDGGQGEAFF
TRBJ1-1 few TRBV5-4 NA TGTGCCAGCAGCTTGCCTTCCCGGGGGAAGATTGAAGCTTTCTTT CASSLPSRGKIEAFF
TRBJ2-2 NA TRBV12-5 NA TGTGCTAGTGGTTTCACTGCCGGGACAACCTCCACCGGGGAGCTGTTTTTT CASGFTAGTTSTGELFF
TRBJ1-1 NA TRBV12-3/TRBV12-4 NA TGTGCCAGCAGTTTAATCAGCGTGAACACTGAAGCTTTCTTT CASSLISVNTEAFF
TRBJ2-5 NA TRBV5-6 NA TGTGCCAGCAGCTTCCTCGAGACAGCGCAAGAGACCCAGTACTTC CASSFLETAQETQYF
TRBJ2-2 NA TRBV20-1 TRBD2 TGCAGTGCCCACCATTGGGGTAGCGGGGTATCCGGGAACACCGGGGAGCTGTTTTTT CSAHHWGSGVSGNTGELFF
TRBJ2-7 NA TRBV10-3 NA TGTGCCATCAGTGAGTCTGGGTCCGCGGAGCAGTACTTC CAISESGSAEQYF
TRBJ1-6 many TRBV7-2 NA TGTGCCAGCAGCTTGGGCACCTCGAGCTCCTATAATTCACCCCTCCACTTT CASSLGTSSSYNSPLHF
TRBJ1-1 NA TRBV7-8 NA TGTGCCAGCAGCCGGTTGGAGGGACGGGCCAGAGTAGCTTTCTTT CASSRLEGRARVAFF
TRBJ1-4 few TRBV19 NA TGTGCCAGTAAGGGAGACGCAGCCCTCGATAATGAAAAACTGTTTTTT CASKGDAALDNEKLFF
TRBJ2-1 NA TRBV27 TRBD1 TGTGCCAGCAGTTGGAACAGGGGGAGCTACAATGAGCAGTTCTTC CASSWNRGSYNEQFF
TRBJ2-4 NA TRBV9 TRBD1 TGTGCCAGCAGCGCCGGGACAGGGAAGACCAAAAACATTCAGTACTTC CASSAGTGKTKNIQYF
TRBJ2-1 NA TRBV6-5 NA TGTGCCAGCTCAGTTACCCCACTCTGGACGTACAATGAGCAGTTCTTC CASSVTPLWTYNEQFF
TRBJ1-2 many TRBV12-3/TRBV12-4 NA TGTGCCAGCACCTCTGGCAGGCTGAATGGCTACACCTTC CASTSGRLNGYTF
TRBJ2-2 NA TRBV4-1 NA TGCGCCAGCAGCCAAGATAGGGCGCACGCGAACACCGGGGAGCTGTTTTTT CASSQDRAHANTGELFF
TRBJ1-1 NA TRBV29-1 NA TGCAGCGTTGAAATACGGGGTAATGAAGCTTTCTTT CSVEIRGNEAFF
TRBJ1-2 many TRBV28 TRBD1 TGTGCCAGCAGTTCCCTCGGACAGGGCTACCTGATGGACGGCTACACCTTC CASSSLGQGYLMDGYTF
TRBJ1-1 NA TRBV27 TRBD1 TGTGCCAGCAGTCCTGACAGGGCCCGCATGAACACTGAAGCTTTCTTT CASSPDRARMNTEAFF
TRBJ1-1 few TRBV5-5 NA TGTGCCAGCGAAATGAACCCGAACACTGAAGCTTTCTTT CASEMNPNTEAFF
TRBJ2-1 many TRBV6-5 NA TGTGCCAGCAGTTACTCGGAGAGCTCCTACAATGAGCAGTTCTTC CASSYSESSYNEQFF
TRBJ2-1 NA TRBV5-4 NA TGTGCCAGCAGAGGGACATCCTTTAATGAGCAGTTCTTC CASRGTSFNEQFF
TRBJ1-2 many TRBV7-8 TRBD1 TGTGCCAGCAGCTTTGGTTACAGGGGAGATTCTAACTATGGCTACACCTTC CASSFGYRGDSNYGYTF
TRBJ1-6 once TRBV27 NA TGTGCCAGCAGTTACCGGGACGTACATAGCTCCTATAATTCACCCCTCCACTTT CASSYRDVHSSYNSPLHF
TRBJ1-1 NA TRBV27 TRBD1 TGTGCCAGCTCTACCCGAGGGACAGGGGGCACTGAAGCTTTCTTT CASSTRGTGGTEAFF
TRBJ2-6 NA TRBV27 NA TGTGCCAGCAGTCCCCTTCTCGACGGAATACTCCGTCCCAACGTCCTGACTTTC CASSPLLDGILRPNVLTF